A selection of T cell receptor beta chains follows, all from one sample in a study of cytomegalovirus exposure and HLA in healthy donors. Generated by immunoSEQ multiplex PCR, the TCRdb table keeps only in-frame clones and is missing some. The sample lists some 130,000 clones, roughly 75% occurring once. Source material: PBMCs. These receptors all stem from a man aged 30-40 years in good health. The CDR3 runs from the conserved cysteine through the conserved F or W. A D gene is named only where the DNA matches it firmly. Clone size is not always given. Where it is, it says once, few, many or a class for expanded clones.

d_gene: TRBD2; j_gene: TRBJ2-7; v_gene: TRBV29-1; abundance: .; CDR3aa: CSVDSSGSATYEQYF; CDR3nt: TGCAGCGTTGACTCTAGCGGGAGTGCTACCTACGAGCAGTACTTC
d_gene: .; j_gene: TRBJ1-1; v_gene: TRBV15; abundance: .; CDR3aa: CATSRDQGFWAEAFF; CDR3nt: TGTGCCACCAGCAGAGATCAGGGCTTTTGGGCTGAAGCTTTCTTT
d_gene: .; j_gene: TRBJ1-3; v_gene: TRBV10-2; abundance: .; CDR3aa: CASRLGGVDGNTIYF; CDR3nt: TGCGCCAGCCGGTTAGGAGGAGTTGACGGAAACACCATATATTTT
d_gene: .; j_gene: TRBJ2-5; v_gene: TRBV19; abundance: .; CDR3aa: CATPGGAAGSQETQYF; CDR3nt: TGTGCCACCCCCGGTGGAGCGGCGGGATCCCAAGAGACCCAGTACTTC
d_gene: TRBD1; j_gene: TRBJ2-3; v_gene: TRBV4-2; abundance: .; CDR3aa: CASSQAGTGTSSDTQYF; CDR3nt: TGTGCCAGCAGCCAAGCCGGGACAGGGACTTCTTCAGATACGCAGTATTTT
d_gene: .; j_gene: TRBJ2-7; v_gene: TRBV29-1; abundance: .; CDR3aa: CSVGPLRAGYEQYF; CDR3nt: TGCAGCGTGGGTCCTCTTCGGGCGGGGTACGAGCAGTACTTC
d_gene: .; j_gene: TRBJ2-7; v_gene: TRBV6-5; abundance: few; CDR3aa: CASSGYRDSQPQYF; CDR3nt: TGTGCCAGCAGTGGATACCGGGACTCCCAGCCGCAGTACTTC
d_gene: .; j_gene: TRBJ2-1; v_gene: TRBV11-2; abundance: .; CDR3aa: CASSIPPTAAYYNEQFF; CDR3nt: TGTGCCAGCAGCATTCCCCCAACAGCGGCCTACTACAATGAGCAGTTCTTC
d_gene: TRBD1; j_gene: TRBJ1-4; v_gene: TRBV7-9; abundance: .; CDR3aa: CASSIRQGSAEKLFF; CDR3nt: TGTGCCAGCAGCATCCGACAGGGCTCGGCTGAAAAACTGTTTTTT
d_gene: TRBD2; j_gene: TRBJ2-7; v_gene: TRBV4-1; abundance: .; CDR3aa: CASSHASGLAGISCEQYF; CDR3nt: TGCGCCAGCAGCCATGCAAGCGGACTAGCGGGGATTTCCTGCGAGCAGTACTTC
d_gene: .; j_gene: TRBJ2-1; v_gene: TRBV19; abundance: .; CDR3aa: CASSIARAAMREQFF; CDR3nt: TGTGCCAGTAGTATAGCAAGAGCTGCAATGAGGGAGCAGTTCTTC
d_gene: .; j_gene: TRBJ2-4; v_gene: TRBV5-4; abundance: .; CDR3aa: CASSQTGAKNIQYF; CDR3nt: TGTGCCAGCAGCCAAACGGGAGCCAAAAACATTCAGTACTTC
d_gene: .; j_gene: TRBJ1-2; v_gene: TRBV5-8; abundance: .; CDR3aa: CASSYERDRGYTF; CDR3nt: TGTGCCAGCAGCTACGAACGGGATCGGGGCTACACCTTC
d_gene: TRBD2; j_gene: TRBJ2-6; v_gene: TRBV4-3; abundance: .; CDR3aa: CASSPQGGTGANVLTF; CDR3nt: TGCGCCAGCAGCCCCCAGGGAGGGACTGGGGCCAACGTCCTGACTTTC
d_gene: .; j_gene: TRBJ2-1; v_gene: TRBV10-2; abundance: .; CDR3aa: CASSESGASNEQFF; CDR3nt: TGCGCCAGCAGTGAGTCGGGGGCTTCGAATGAGCAGTTCTTC
d_gene: .; j_gene: TRBJ2-7; v_gene: TRBV29-1; abundance: .; CDR3aa: CSVATGVTYEQYF; CDR3nt: TGCAGCGTAGCGACAGGCGTAACCTACGAGCAGTACTTC
d_gene: .; j_gene: TRBJ2-3; v_gene: TRBV6-6; abundance: .; CDR3aa: CASGSTDTQYF; CDR3nt: TGTGCCAGCGGGAGTACAGATACGCAGTATTTT
d_gene: .; j_gene: TRBJ1-1; v_gene: TRBV18; abundance: .; CDR3aa: CASSPVNRDTEAFF; CDR3nt: TGTGCCAGCTCACCTGTGAACAGAGACACTGAAGCTTTCTTT
d_gene: TRBD1; j_gene: TRBJ2-3; v_gene: TRBV9; abundance: once; CDR3aa: CASRRGGGSTDTQYF; CDR3nt: TGTGCCAGCAGGCGAGGGGGCGGAAGCACAGATACGCAGTATTTT
d_gene: .; j_gene: TRBJ2-1; v_gene: TRBV7-9; abundance: .; CDR3aa: CATTGVGGPYNEQFF; CDR3nt: TGTGCCACGACTGGGGTGGGGGGGCCCTACAATGAGCAGTTCTTC
d_gene: .; j_gene: TRBJ1-5; v_gene: TRBV28; abundance: .; CDR3aa: CASSSVQPQHF; CDR3nt: TGTGCCAGCAGTTCCGTTCAGCCCCAGCATTTT
d_gene: .; j_gene: TRBJ2-7; v_gene: TRBV28; abundance: .; CDR3aa: CATGGALGEQYF; CDR3nt: TGTGCCACTGGGGGGGCCCTTGGCGAGCAGTACTTC
d_gene: TRBD1; j_gene: TRBJ1-2; v_gene: TRBV10-3; abundance: .; CDR3aa: CATATGSYGYTF; CDR3nt: TGTGCCACCGCGACAGGGAGCTATGGCTACACCTTC
d_gene: .; j_gene: TRBJ1-1; v_gene: TRBV6-5; abundance: .; CDR3aa: CASSYPAGGGRGQAFF; CDR3nt: TGTGCCAGCAGTTACCCCGCTGGGGGGGGGCGAGGGCAAGCTTTCTTT
d_gene: TRBD2; j_gene: TRBJ2-6; v_gene: TRBV5-1; abundance: .; CDR3aa: CASSFSGTSGSGANVLTF; CDR3nt: TGCGCCAGCAGCTTCTCCGGGACTAGCGGGTCTGGGGCCAACGTCCTGACTTTC
d_gene: .; j_gene: TRBJ1-3; v_gene: TRBV27; abundance: .; CDR3aa: CASGPGGWPGNTIYF; CDR3nt: TGTGCCAGCGGTCCAGGAGGGTGGCCTGGAAACACCATATATTTT
d_gene: .; j_gene: TRBJ1-1; v_gene: TRBV11-1; abundance: once; CDR3aa: CASSLMGGFTEAFF; CDR3nt: TGTGCCAGCAGCCTAATGGGAGGGTTCACTGAAGCTTTCTTT
d_gene: .; j_gene: TRBJ2-1; v_gene: TRBV5-1; abundance: .; CDR3aa: CASSLVAFSGNNEQFF; CDR3nt: TGCGCCAGCAGCTTGGTCGCTTTTAGCGGAAACAATGAGCAGTTCTTC
d_gene: TRBD2; j_gene: TRBJ2-5; v_gene: TRBV5-1; abundance: once; CDR3aa: CASSPGAGEQETQYF; CDR3nt: TGCGCCAGCAGCCCTGGGGCGGGAGAGCAAGAGACCCAGTACTTC
d_gene: TRBD1; j_gene: TRBJ1-5; v_gene: TRBV25-1; abundance: .; CDR3aa: CASSEGDRLNQPQHF; CDR3nt: TGTGCCAGCAGTGAGGGGGACAGGTTAAATCAGCCCCAGCATTTT
d_gene: .; j_gene: TRBJ1-3; v_gene: TRBV19; abundance: once; CDR3aa: CASSRGTQELTFSGNTIYF; CDR3nt: TGTGCCAGTAGTAGGGGGACACAGGAGCTCACTTTCTCTGGAAACACCATATATTTT